This passage covers 31 T cell receptor beta chains from one sample sequenced in a study of a mutant IDH1 vaccine in newly diagnosed glioma. Method: immunoSEQ multiplex PCR; TCRdb's copy keeps in-frame clones and lacks some. The repertoire holds about 61,000 clones, 80% seen once, with around 6.5% in the top ten. Their antigens are not known. As for time point: week 11, during vaccination. One vaccine dose held 300 ug of mutant IDH1 20-mer peptide and came with topical imiquimod. Material: PBMCs, obtained from a glioma patient whose treatment included an IDH1 peptide vaccine. The receptor source for this set is a man aged 50 or older with glioma.

J is TRBJ2-2 and V is TRBV5-1, with D perhaps assigned TRBD1 or TRBD2 (5 bases each). V shed 3 bases and J shed 7 bases, with 10 bases lying between them. Germline V gene lookup returns CDR1 SGHRS and CDR2 YFSETQ. This CDR3 spans 13 amino acids. CDR3 bases: TGCGCCAGCAGCTCGGGGACGAGCGGGGAGCTGTTTTTT. The encoded protein is CASSSGTSGELFF.

The rearrangement joins TRBV7-8 to TRBJ2-7; D gene unclear. The V gene lost 1 base and the J gene lost 6 bases, with 7 bases spanning the gap. CDR3 length: 12 residues. CDR1 is SGHVS and CDR2 is FQNEAQ in the germline V gene. The CDR3 nucleotides are TGTGCCAGCAGCTTAGACCGGAGCGAGCAGTACTTC. Residues: CASSLDRSEQYF.

This chain connects TRBV9 to TRBJ1-1; D unclear. V dropped 0 bases and J dropped 0 bases, with 12 bases sitting between them. The CDR3 length is 16 residues. Per the germline V gene, CDR1 is SGDLS and CDR2 is YYNGEE. CDR3 in DNA: TGTGCCAGCAGCGTAGCTACGGCCAGTTTGAACACTGAAGCTTTCTTT. Protein product: CASSVATASLNTEAFF.

As DNA, the CDR3 is TGTGCCAGCAGCTTGATGTTGGGATCGTTTCAGCCCCAGCATTTT. It yields the protein CASSLMLGSFQPQHF. This chain joins TRBV5-5 and TRBJ1-5; D gene ambiguous. Germline assignment: CDR1 SGHKS and CDR2 YYEKEE (reference sequence). Trimming took off 1 base at V and 6 bases at J, with 14 bases between the two ends. The CDR3 is 15 residues long.

This chain uses TRBV6-6 with TRBJ2-2; D gene unclear. The length of the CDR3 is 15 residues. Germline CDR1 is MNHNY and CDR2 is SVGAGI (reference sequence). V lost 6 bases, J lost 1 base, and 12 bases lay in between. CDR3 sequence reads: CASSTPDGNTGELFF. The CDR3, as DNA: TGTGCCAGCAGCACTCCGGACGGGAACACCGGGGAGCTGTTTTTT.

This chain uses TRBV18 with TRBJ1-1, with 9 bases fitting TRBD1. Per germline, CDR1 KGHSH and CDR2 LQKENI. CDR3 size: 16 residues. J lost 0 bases, V lost 2 bases, and 4 bases had no gene match. The CDR3: CASSPTGGPMNTEAFF. The DNA of the CDR3 is TGTGCCAGCTCACCAACAGGGGGCCCTATGAACACTGAAGCTTTCTTT.

The J gene is TRBJ1-2, the V gene TRBV27; TRBD1 agrees at 8 bases. The CDR3 runs to 13 residues. The germline gives CDR1 MNHEY, CDR2 SMNVEV (reference sequence). The trim removed 5 bases at V and 2 bases at J, leaving 1 base unmatched. The CDR3 DNA reads TGTGCCAGCAGTCGGACAGGGAACTATGGCTACACCTTC. Protein: CASSRTGNYGYTF.

DNA of the CDR3: TGTGCCAGCACATACCAAGGGGGATCCTACGAGCAGTACTTC. Protein sequence: CASTYQGGSYEQYF. The chain is built from TRBV28 and TRBJ2-7; maybe TRBD1 (6 bases). Trimming removed 7 bases at V and 1 base at J, with 14 bases between. This CDR3 contains 14 residues. Germline loops: CDR1 MDHEN, CDR2 SYDVKM.

The J gene is TRBJ2-3, the V gene TRBV18; 9 nucleotides match TRBD1. V shed 6 bases, J shed 3 bases, and the junction held 4 bases outside the gene matches. Germline CDR1 reads KGHSH; CDR2 reads LQKENI. This CDR3 spans 14 amino acids. The DNA of the CDR3 is TGTGCCAGCTCTTGGACAGGGGCTACAGATACGCAGTATTTT. Translating gives CASSWTGATDTQYF.

The chain links TRBV19 to TRBJ2-2, with D possibly matching TRBD1 (6 bases). The CDR3 sequence is 14 residues long. CDR1 is LNHDA and CDR2 is SQIVND in the germline V gene (reference sequence). With 4 bases removed from V and 8 bases from J, the gap between germline ends came to 14 bases. The CDR3 sequence is CASSTLDRPGELFF. The CDR3 DNA sequence: TGTGCCAGTAGTACCCTTGACAGGCCTGGGGAGCTGTTTTTT.

The rearrangement joins TRBV10-3 to TRBJ1-2, with D possibly TRBD1 on 5 matching bases. Trimming cost V 7 bases and J 2 bases, with 17 bases left between them. The germline V gene encodes CDR1 ENHRY and CDR2 SYGVKD. The CDR3 spans 15 residues. The CDR3 region has the DNA TGTGCCATCACCGACGTGAGGGAGGGGAACTATGGCTACACCTTC. Encoded protein: CAITDVREGNYGYTF.

This chain connects TRBV9 to TRBJ2-5; TRBD1 aligns across 8 bases. This CDR3 has 15 amino acids. J was trimmed by 4 bases and V by 0 bases; bases with no gene match: 5. Per the germline V gene, CDR1 is SGDLS and CDR2 is YYNGEE. CDR3 sequence reads: CASSVGQGIRETQYF. The CDR3 coding sequence is TGTGCCAGCAGCGTAGGACAGGGGATCCGAGAGACCCAGTACTTC.

V gene TRBV5-1 combines with J gene TRBJ2-2, with TRBD2 identical over 7 bases. The V and J ends lost 2 bases and 6 bases, in that order; junction bases with no gene match: 7. Germline V gives CDR1 SGHRS, CDR2 YFSETQ. This CDR3 is 15 amino acids long. The CDR3 is CASSLSGNPSGELFF. The CDR3 DNA is TGCGCCAGCAGCTTAAGCGGGAACCCATCCGGGGAGCTGTTTTTT. Drawing the rest from reference TRBV5-1 and TRBJ2-2, the complete variable domain is KAGVTQTPRYLIKTRGQQVTLSCSPISGHRSVSWYQQTPGQGLQFLFEYFSETQRNKGNFPGRFSGRQFSNSRSEMNVSTLELGDSALYLCASSLSGNPSGELFFGEGSRLTVL.

V is TRBV5-1 and J is TRBJ2-3, with D perhaps TRBD1 or TRBD2 (5 bases each). Germline loops: CDR1 SGHRS, CDR2 YFSETQ. V lost 3 bases and J lost 1, with 15 bases in between. The CDR3 sequence is 16 residues long. CDR3 bases: TGCGCCAGCAGCTCGGGGACGGGTTCCGGCACAGATACGCAGTATTTT. As protein: CASSSGTGSGTDTQYF. Full variable domain (rest looked up from reference TRBV5-1 and TRBJ2-3): KAGVTQTPRYLIKTRGQQVTLSCSPISGHRSVSWYQQTPGQGLQFLFEYFSETQRNKGNFPGRFSGRQFSNSRSEMNVSTLELGDSALYLCASSSGTGSGTDTQYFGPGTRLTVL.

There are a few counts of this clone. The chain joins TRBV29-1 to TRBJ2-1; D is perhaps TRBD1 or TRBD2 (5 bases each). Trimming removed 4 bases from V and 8 bases from J, with 9 bases in between. Germline lookup yields CDR1 SQVTM and CDR2 ANQGSEA. The CDR3 runs 11 residues. The CDR3 region is CSVVRGHEQFF. In DNA, the CDR3 is TGCAGCGTTGTGAGGGGTCATGAGCAGTTCTTC.

CDR3 coding DNA: TGCGCCAGCAGCCCCTTTTTGGGGGACCATGAGCAGTTCTTC. Translated: CASSPFLGDHEQFF. The chain has TRBV4-3 and TRBJ2-1; D is tentatively TRBD1 or TRBD2 (5 bases each). The V gene's germline CDR1 is LGHNA and CDR2 YSLEER. Trimming removed 4 bases from V and 8 bases from J, with 15 bases in between. The CDR3 spans 14 residues.

This clone has more than one count but fewer than ten. The rearrangement joins TRBV6-5 to TRBJ2-1; D unresolved. The CDR3 spans 16 residues. Germline V CDR1 and CDR2: MNHEY, SVGAGI. V dropped 0 bases and J dropped 0 bases, with 9 bases sitting between them. The CDR3 region has the DNA TGTGCCAGCAGTTACTCGGCGGACCTCTCCTACAATGAGCAGTTCTTC. Translation gives CASSYSADLSYNEQFF.

This rearrangement joins TRBV7-9 to TRBJ2-2; D is undetermined. The CDR3 is made up of 13 amino acids. V was trimmed by 1 base and J by 5 bases, leaving 5 bases between them. CDR1 is SEHNR and CDR2 is FQNEAQ in the germline V gene (reference sequence). CDR3 region: CASSLVQTGELFF. The DNA of the CDR3 is TGTGCCAGCAGCTTAGTCCAAACCGGGGAGCTGTTTTTT.

The gene calls are TRBV7-8 and TRBJ2-7; TRBD1 aligns across 7 bases. The CDR3 is 13 amino acids. V was clipped by 5 bases and J by 4 bases; unmatched bases: 5. CDR1 SGHVS and CDR2 FQNEAQ come from the germline V gene. The CDR3 bases are TGTGCCAGCAGCCCACAGACAGGGTACGAGCAGTACTTC. This encodes CASSPQTGYEQYF.

Here the CDR3 DNA reads TGTGCCAGCAGCTTCGGGACAGGGGATGGCTACACCTTC. It specifies CASSFGTGDGYTF. The V call is TRBV7-2, the J call TRBJ1-2, with 10 bases identical to TRBD1. In germline, CDR1 is SGHTA, CDR2 FQGNSA. The CDR3 runs to 13 residues. J was trimmed by 6 bases and V by 3 bases; bases with no gene match: 1.

The chain employs TRBV6-5 and TRBJ1-2; maybe TRBD1 (6 bases). This CDR3 has 11 residues. Trimming took off 7 bases at V and 4 bases at J, with 7 bases between the two ends. CDR1 is MNHEY and CDR2 is SVGAGI in the germline V gene. The CDR3 here is CASMDSYGYTF. CDR3 bases: TGTGCCAGCATGGACAGCTATGGCTACACCTTC.

The rearrangement uses TRBV9 and TRBJ1-5; 8 bases match TRBD1. Per the germline V gene, CDR1 is SGDLS and CDR2 is YYNGEE. This CDR3 is 14 amino acids long. Unmatched junction bases numbered 4, after V lost 3 bases and J lost 5 bases. The CDR3, as DNA: TGTGCCAGCAGCGCTGGACAGGGTCATCAGCCCCAGCATTTT. Translating it yields CASSAGQGHQPQHF.

CDR3 loop: CASSVNTEAFF. DNA for the CDR3: TGTGCCAGCAGTGTGAACACTGAAGCTTTCTTT. V and J are TRBV2 and TRBJ1-1; D not certain. Germline V gene sequence: CDR1 SNHLY, CDR2 FYNNEI. V lost 4 bases and J 0 bases, leaving 0 bases between the germline ends. This CDR3 spans 11 amino acids.

CDR3 amino acids: CASGRGTGYGYTF. The CDR3 bases are TGTGCCAGCGGCCGAGGGACTGGCTATGGCTACACCTTC. J is TRBJ1-2 and V is TRBV27, with D possibly being TRBD1 (5 bases). This CDR3 region has 13 residues. Germline V gives CDR1 MNHEY, CDR2 SMNVEV (reference sequence). Trimming removed 8 bases at V and 4 bases at J, with 14 bases between.

This sequence joins TRBV9 and TRBJ2-3; no firm D call. This CDR3 contains 16 residues. Trimming removed 4 bases at V and 6 bases at J, with 21 bases between. Germline lookup yields CDR1 SGDLS and CDR2 YYNGEE. The CDR3 reads CASSSKRKGPGDTQYF. CDR3 DNA sequence: TGTGCCAGCAGCTCAAAAAGGAAGGGTCCCGGTGATACGCAGTATTTT.

This chain joins TRBV10-3 and TRBJ2-1; 8 positions match TRBD1. CDR3 size: 15 residues. Germline-derived CDR1 and CDR2 are ENHRY and SYGVKD. The trim removed 5 bases at V and 1 base at J, leaving 4 bases unmatched. Written as DNA, the CDR3 is TGTGCCATCAGTCAGACAGGGGTTTCCTACAATGAGCAGTTCTTC. It encodes CAISQTGVSYNEQFF.

The V gene is TRBV9, the J gene TRBJ2-5; 8 bases fit TRBD2. Germline assignment: CDR1 SGDLS and CDR2 YYNGEE. V dropped 8 bases and J dropped 1; count of bases not matched to a gene: 4. The CDR3 loop spans 13 amino acids. In DNA form, the CDR3 reads TGTGCCAGTTCCGGGACTAGCCAAGAGACCCAGTACTTC. Encoded protein: CASSGTSQETQYF. The whole variable domain, filled in from reference TRBV9 and TRBJ2-5, reads DSGVTQTPKHLITATGQRVTLRCSPRSGDLSVYWYQQSLDQGLQFLIQYYNGEERAKGNILERFSAQQFPDLHSELNLSSLELGDSALYFCASSGTSQETQYFGPGTRLLVL.

There are a few counts of this clone. V and J are TRBV7-9 and TRBJ2-2; no reliable D call. Germline CDR1 and CDR2: SEHNR and FQNEAQ (reference sequence). The V end was cut by 2 bases, the J end by 6 bases, with 4 bases between. The CDR3 is 12 residues long. CDR3 in DNA: TGTGCCAGCAGCTTACTCCCCGGGGAGCTGTTTTTT. The encoded protein is CASSLLPGELFF.

V usage is TRBV20-1 and J usage is TRBJ1-1; D possibly corresponds to TRBD1 (6 bases). The V and J ends lost 6 bases and 11 bases respectively, with 16 bases between them. Germline-derived CDR1 and CDR2 are DFQATT and SNEGSKA (reference sequence). CDR3 size: 11 residues. CDR3 sequence reads: CSADSVGWAFF. CDR3 DNA: TGCAGTGCGGACAGTGTGGGTTGGGCTTTCTTT.

The chain couples TRBV7-9 to TRBJ2-1; TRBD1 agrees at 10 bases. The germline CDR1 and CDR2 sequences are SEHNR and FQNEAQ (reference sequence). With V trimmed by 3 bases and J by 16 bases, 6 bases remained unmatched. The CDR3 sequence is 12 residues long. In nucleotides, the CDR3 is TGTGCCAGCAGCTTCTCATGGACAGGGGGATTCTTC. Translating it yields CASSFSWTGGFF.

The V call is TRBV5-6, the J call TRBJ1-5, with D unclear. V was trimmed by 4 bases and J by 5 bases, leaving 7 bases between them. CDR1 is SGHDT and CDR2 is YYEEEE in the germline V gene. There are 12 residues in the CDR3. CDR3 sequence: CASSHLDQPQHF. In DNA, the CDR3 is TGTGCCAGCAGCCATTTAGATCAGCCCCAGCATTTT. Using reference TRBV5-6 and TRBJ1-5 for the parts outside the CDR3, the full variable domain is DAGVTQSPTHLIKTRGQQVTLRCSPKSGHDTVSWYQQALGQGPQFIFQYYEEEERQRGNFPDRFSGHQFPNYSSELNVNALLLGDSALYLCASSHLDQPQHFGDGTRLSIL.